This T cell receptor beta chain originates from a study of shared clonotypes between healthy human individuals. Germline assignment: CDR1 MDHEN and CDR2 SYDVKM. This CDR3 is 16 amino acids long. Trimming took 3 bases from V and 0 from J; bases not matched to a gene: 5. Comments on this clone: What it recognizes is unknown.

Clones were read by immunoSEQ multiplex PCR, and TCRdb kept only the in-frame ones, dropping some. Of some 1,600,000 clones listed, approximately 98% were seen once; the top ten hold about 0.4%. Donors were healthy HIV-negative adults without recent acute infections or vaccinations. Overall study findings and caveats: When naive CD4 clonotypes were compared across a few donors, 4% to 6.5% were shared.

Material: naive CD4+ T cells sorted from blood. Subset reported: CD45RA+ positively selected. This sequence was found in a young man in good health. The V call is TRBV28, the J call TRBJ2-1, with 7 positions matching TRBD2. The CDR3 is CASSFRRGSSYNEQFF. Here the CDR3 DNA reads TGTGCCAGCAGTTTTAGGCGCGGGAGCTCCTACAATGAGCAGTTCTTC. Full variable domain (outside the CDR3, taken from reference TRBV28 and TRBJ2-1): DVKVTQSSRYLVKRTGEKVFLECVQDMDHENMFWYRQDPGLGLRLIYFSYDVKMKEKGDIPEGYSVSREKKERFSLILESASTNQTSMYLCASSFRRGSSYNEQFFGPGTRLTVL.